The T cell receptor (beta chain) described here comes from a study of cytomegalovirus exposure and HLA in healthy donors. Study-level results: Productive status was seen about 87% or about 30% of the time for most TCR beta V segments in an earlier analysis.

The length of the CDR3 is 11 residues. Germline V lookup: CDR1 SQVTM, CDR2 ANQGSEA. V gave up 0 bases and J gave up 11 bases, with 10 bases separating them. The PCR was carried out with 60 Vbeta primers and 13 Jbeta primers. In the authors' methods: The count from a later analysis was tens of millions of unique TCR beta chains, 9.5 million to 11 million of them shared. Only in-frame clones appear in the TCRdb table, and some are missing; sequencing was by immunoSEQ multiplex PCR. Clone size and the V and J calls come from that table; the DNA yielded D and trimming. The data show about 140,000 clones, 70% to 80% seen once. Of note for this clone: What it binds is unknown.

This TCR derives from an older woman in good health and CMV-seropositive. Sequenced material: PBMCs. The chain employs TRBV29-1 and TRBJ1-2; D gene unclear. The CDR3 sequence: CSVEDTVLYTF. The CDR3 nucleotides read TGCAGCGTTGAAGACACAGTGTTGTACACCTTC. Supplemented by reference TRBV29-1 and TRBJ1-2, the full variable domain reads SAVISQKPSRDICQRGTSLTIQCQVDSQVTMMFWYRQQPGQSLTLIATANQGSEATYESGFVIDKFPISRPNLTFSTLTVSNMSPEDSSIYLCSVEDTVLYTFGSGTRLTVV.